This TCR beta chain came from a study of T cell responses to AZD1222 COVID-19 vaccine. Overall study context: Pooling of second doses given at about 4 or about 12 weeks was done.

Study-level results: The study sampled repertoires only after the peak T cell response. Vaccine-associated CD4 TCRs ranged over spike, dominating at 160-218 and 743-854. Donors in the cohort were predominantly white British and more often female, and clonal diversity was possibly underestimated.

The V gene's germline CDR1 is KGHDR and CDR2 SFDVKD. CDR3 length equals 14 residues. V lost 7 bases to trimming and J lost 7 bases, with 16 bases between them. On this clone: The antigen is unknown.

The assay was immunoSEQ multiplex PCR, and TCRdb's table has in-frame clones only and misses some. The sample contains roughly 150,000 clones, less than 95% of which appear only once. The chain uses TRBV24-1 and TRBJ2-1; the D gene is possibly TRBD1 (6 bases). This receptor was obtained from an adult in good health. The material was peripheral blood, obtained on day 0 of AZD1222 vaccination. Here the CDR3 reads CATRGTQGRNEQFF. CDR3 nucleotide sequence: TGTGCCACCAGGGGCACACAGGGTCGGAATGAGCAGTTCTTC.